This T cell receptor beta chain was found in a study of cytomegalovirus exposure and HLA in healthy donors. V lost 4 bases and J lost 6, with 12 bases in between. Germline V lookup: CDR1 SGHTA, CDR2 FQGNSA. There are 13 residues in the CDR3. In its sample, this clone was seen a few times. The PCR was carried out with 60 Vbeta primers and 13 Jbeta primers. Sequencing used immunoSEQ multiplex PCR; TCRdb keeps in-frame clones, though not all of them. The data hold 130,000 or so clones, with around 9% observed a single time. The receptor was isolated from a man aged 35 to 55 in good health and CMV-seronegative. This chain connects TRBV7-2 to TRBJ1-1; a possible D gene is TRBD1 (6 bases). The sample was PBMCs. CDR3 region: CASSSAEGAEAFF. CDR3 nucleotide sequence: TGTGCCAGCAGCTCTGCCGAGGGGGCTGAAGCTTTCTTT. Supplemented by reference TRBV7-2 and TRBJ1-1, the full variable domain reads GAGVSQSPSNKVTEKGKDVELRCDPISGHTALYWYRQSLGQGLEFLIYFQGNSAPDKSGLPSDRFSAERTGGSVSTLTIQRTQQEDSAVYLCASSSAEGAEAFFGQGTRLTVV.